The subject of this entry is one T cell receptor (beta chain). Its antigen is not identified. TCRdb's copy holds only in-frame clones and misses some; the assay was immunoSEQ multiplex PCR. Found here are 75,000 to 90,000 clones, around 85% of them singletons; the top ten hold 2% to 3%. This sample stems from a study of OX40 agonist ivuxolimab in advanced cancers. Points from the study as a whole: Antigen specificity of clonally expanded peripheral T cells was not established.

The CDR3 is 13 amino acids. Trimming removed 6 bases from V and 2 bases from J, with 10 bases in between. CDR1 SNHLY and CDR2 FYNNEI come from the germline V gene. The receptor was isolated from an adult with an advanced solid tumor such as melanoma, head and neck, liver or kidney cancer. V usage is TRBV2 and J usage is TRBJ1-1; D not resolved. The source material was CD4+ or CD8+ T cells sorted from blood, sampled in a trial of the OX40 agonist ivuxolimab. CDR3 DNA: TGTGCCAGCAGGGCTTACCTAAACACTGAAGCTTTCTTT. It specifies CASRAYLNTEAFF.